This is a list of T cell receptor beta chains from one sample in a study of OX40 agonist ivuxolimab in advanced cancers. The protocol was immunoSEQ multiplex PCR, while the TCRdb copy is restricted to in-frame clones and leaves out a portion. Of tens of thousands of clones listed, roughly 91% were seen once; the top ten hold 14%. Sequenced here: CD4+ or CD8+ T cells sorted from blood, sampled in a trial of the OX40 agonist ivuxolimab. The receptors stem from an adult with an advanced solid tumor such as melanoma, head and neck, liver or kidney cancer. Each CDR3 is given with its conserved first and last residue. D genes are given only for firm matches. Rows give clone size only sometimes, using once, few, many, or a class for an expanded clone.

d_call j_call v_call clone_size cdr3_nt cdr3_aa
NA TRBJ1-2 TRBV7-2 NA TGTGCCAGCAGCTTAGTAGATCCGGCCAGGGGTGATGGCTACACCTTC CASSLVDPARGDGYTF
TRBD2 TRBJ2-7 TRBV5-8 NA TGTGCCAGCAGCCGGGGGACTAGCCATCTCGAGCAGTACTTC CASSRGTSHLEQYF
NA TRBJ2-5 TRBV6-6 NA TGTGCCAGCAGTTACTCTGTCAGGGACCAAGAGACCCAGTACTTC CASSYSVRDQETQYF
NA TRBJ2-5 TRBV4-1 NA TGCGCCAGCAGCCAAGAGCCCACAGGGACCTGGTACCAAGAGACCCAGTACTTC CASSQEPTGTWYQETQYF
TRBD1 TRBJ2-7 TRBV15 NA TGTGCCACCAGCAGAGAGGACAGGGGGGGATACGAGCAGTACTTC CATSREDRGGYEQYF
NA TRBJ1-1 TRBV6-1 NA TGTGCCAGCAGTGAACCCCAGGGCGCTTTCTTT CASSEPQGAFF
NA TRBJ1-3 TRBV4-3 NA TGCGCCAGCAGCCAAGACGGCCCGCATAGCTCTGGAAACACCATATATTTT CASSQDGPHSSGNTIYF
NA TRBJ1-1 TRBV19 NA TGTGCCAGTAGTACCCCGTTAACAGGGAACACTGAAGCTTTCTTT CASSTPLTGNTEAFF
TRBD2 TRBJ2-1 TRBV4-3 NA TGCGCCAGCAGCCAAGGGCTAGCGGGGACCAATGAGCAGTTCTTC CASSQGLAGTNEQFF
TRBD1 TRBJ2-7 TRBV11-2 NA TGTGCCAGCAGCTTAGAGCCGACAGGGGCCTACGAGCAGTACTTC CASSLEPTGAYEQYF
NA TRBJ1-1 TRBV25-1 NA TGTGCCAGCAGTGGCATAACAGGGCCTCTAGTTAGGAACACTGAAGCTTTCTTT CASSGITGPLVRNTEAFF
NA TRBJ1-1 TRBV4-1 NA TGCGCCAGCAGCCCGGACCTGAACACTGAAGCTTTCTTT CASSPDLNTEAFF
NA TRBJ1-3 TRBV9 once TGTGCCAGCAGCGTAGAGGGGGGGCAGTACCTCTCTGGAAACACCATATATTTT CASSVEGGQYLSGNTIYF
NA TRBJ2-7 TRBV6-1 NA TGTGCCAGCAGTGGCCGGGACCCCTCACTACGGAGCGAGCAGTACTTC CASSGRDPSLRSEQYF
NA TRBJ1-2 TRBV27 NA TGTGCCAGCAGTTGGTCTGAGGCGGGGGGGCCCTACTATGGCTACACCTTC CASSWSEAGGPYYGYTF
TRBD1 TRBJ2-7 TRBV15 NA TGTGCCACCAGTCCCGGGACAGGGGGAAATGAGCAGTACTTC CATSPGTGGNEQYF
NA TRBJ2-7 TRBV7-3 NA TGTGCCAGCAGCCATCAGGGGACCTACGAGCAGTACTTC CASSHQGTYEQYF
TRBD2 TRBJ2-7 TRBV27 NA TGTGCCAGCAGTTTATCTGACGGGGGGGAGCAGTACTTC CASSLSDGGEQYF
NA TRBJ2-7 TRBV27 NA TGTGCCAGCAGTTTATCAGAGTCCTACGAGCAGTACTTC CASSLSESYEQYF
TRBD1 TRBJ2-7 TRBV7-8 NA TGTGCCAGCAGCTTGGTGGACAGGGGAAGCGAGCAGTACTTC CASSLVDRGSEQYF
NA TRBJ1-3 TRBV10-3 NA TGTGCCATCAGTGACCCCGTGACAGCAATTCTTCCCTCTGGAAACACCATATATTTT CAISDPVTAILPSGNTIYF
NA TRBJ2-1 TRBV5-1 NA TGCGCCAGCAGCTTGGTTGGCGGGAACTACAATGAGCAGTTCTTC CASSLVGGNYNEQFF
NA TRBJ1-6 TRBV13 NA TGTGCCAGCAGCTTATATGGAAGCTCCTATAATTCACCCCTCCACTTT CASSLYGSSYNSPLHF
TRBD1 TRBJ2-1 TRBV7-9 NA TGTGCCAGCAGCTTTTCAGGGGGCTCCTACAATGAGCAGTTCTTC CASSFSGGSYNEQFF
TRBD2 TRBJ2-1 TRBV29-1 NA TGCAGCGTTGATGGACTAGTGGGATACTACAATGAGCAGTTCTTC CSVDGLVGYYNEQFF
NA TRBJ2-5 TRBV5-6 NA TGTGCCAGCAGCCTCCACAGGAACCCCCTGGGGACCCAGTACTTC CASSLHRNPLGTQYF
NA TRBJ2-7 TRBV7-8 NA TGTGCCAGCAGCCCCCCCGGCCAGGCCACTAACGAGCAGTACTTC CASSPPGQATNEQYF
NA TRBJ1-5 TRBV10-1 NA TGCGCCAGCAGTGAGTGGGCCTATAGCAATCAGCCCCAGCATTTT CASSEWAYSNQPQHF
NA TRBJ1-1 TRBV6-5 NA TGTGCCAGCAGTTACAACTGGAACACTGAAGCTTTCTTT CASSYNWNTEAFF
TRBD1 TRBJ1-1 TRBV4-3 NA TGCGCCAGCAGCCATCCGAATGGGGACCGGACAGGGGGCAACACTGAAGCTTTCTTT CASSHPNGDRTGGNTEAFF
TRBD2 TRBJ2-7 TRBV18 NA TGTGCCAGCTCACGGGCACTAGCGGGAGCGGTATACGAGCAGTACTTC CASSRALAGAVYEQYF
NA TRBJ2-2 TRBV5-6 once TGTGCCAGCAGGGTTCAGGGACCCGGGGAGCTGTTTTTT CASRVQGPGELFF
TRBD1 TRBJ1-5 TRBV5-1 NA TGCGCCAGCAGCTTAACAGGGGGAAATCAGCCCCAGCATTTT CASSLTGGNQPQHF
TRBD1 TRBJ2-7 TRBV5-4 NA TGTGCCAGCAGCTTTGGGGACAGGGACTACGAGCAGTACTTC CASSFGDRDYEQYF
NA TRBJ2-7 TRBV28 once TGTGCCAGCAGAGGTGACGTTGGCTCCTACGAGCAGTACTTC CASRGDVGSYEQYF
NA TRBJ1-3 TRBV7-8 NA TGTGCCAGCAGCTTAGCGGGGGGACCCTTCTCTGGAAACACCATATATTTT CASSLAGGPFSGNTIYF
TRBD2 TRBJ2-3 TRBV19 NA TGTGCCAGTAGTATACGGGGACTAGCGGACGTAACAGATACGCAGTATTTT CASSIRGLADVTDTQYF
NA TRBJ2-7 TRBV5-4 NA TGTGCCAGCAGCAACAGAGGCTACGAGCAGTACTTC CASSNRGYEQYF
NA TRBJ2-7 TRBV4-1 once TGCGCCAGCAGCCAAGGGGGGGGCGGTCTGGCGTTCGAGCAGTACTTC CASSQGGGGLAFEQYF
NA TRBJ2-7 TRBV15 NA TGTGCCACCAGCAGAGATGCGGGACGCCTAAAATACGAGCAGTACTTC CATSRDAGRLKYEQYF
TRBD1 TRBJ2-7 TRBV5-6 NA TGTGCCAGCAGCCGGGACAGGGGACTCGACGAGCAGTACTTC CASSRDRGLDEQYF
NA TRBJ2-1 TRBV19 once TGTGCCAGTAGTCCCATCCGGTGGCCCGTGGATAATGAGCAGTTCTTC CASSPIRWPVDNEQFF
NA TRBJ2-1 TRBV7-9 NA TGTGCCAGCAGCTGGGGTCTAGCGCCACCCAATGAGCAGTTCTTC CASSWGLAPPNEQFF
NA TRBJ1-1 TRBV28 NA TGTGCCAGCAGTTTAGGGTATGGCACTGAAGCTTTCTTT CASSLGYGTEAFF
TRBD2 TRBJ2-3 TRBV19 NA TGTGCCAGTAGTATAGAGATGGGACTAAGAGTGTCAGATACGCAGTATTTT CASSIEMGLRVSDTQYF
TRBD2 TRBJ2-7 TRBV28 NA TGTGCCAGCAGTTTACCCCTTGTCGCTAGCGGGACGGACTACGAGCAGTACTTC CASSLPLVASGTDYEQYF
NA TRBJ1-4 TRBV7-9 NA TGTGCCAGCAGTCCTCCCGGGGCCTCGTGGGAAAAACTGTTTTTT CASSPPGASWEKLFF
TRBD1 TRBJ1-1 TRBV5-6 NA TGTGCCAGCAGCTTGGTGGACAGGGGTTGGGTAACGGCTGAAGCTTTCTTT CASSLVDRGWVTAEAFF
NA TRBJ1-2 TRBV15 NA TGTGCCACCAGCAGAGTCCAGGAAAACTATGGCTACACCTTC CATSRVQENYGYTF
NA TRBJ2-7 TRBV29-1 NA TGCAGCGTTGAAAGCCCCGTTCTCAGCTCCTACGAGCAGTACTTC CSVESPVLSSYEQYF
NA TRBJ1-2 TRBV7-2 NA TGCGCCAGCAGCCCCGGGACGGACTATGGCTACACCTTC CASSPGTDYGYTF
TRBD2 TRBJ2-7 TRBV27 NA TGTGCCAGCTCTCCGGAAGCGGGAAGCTCCTACGAGCAGTACTTC CASSPEAGSSYEQYF
NA TRBJ2-3 TRBV9 NA TGTGCCAGCAGCTCCTTCACAGATACGCAGTATTTT CASSSFTDTQYF